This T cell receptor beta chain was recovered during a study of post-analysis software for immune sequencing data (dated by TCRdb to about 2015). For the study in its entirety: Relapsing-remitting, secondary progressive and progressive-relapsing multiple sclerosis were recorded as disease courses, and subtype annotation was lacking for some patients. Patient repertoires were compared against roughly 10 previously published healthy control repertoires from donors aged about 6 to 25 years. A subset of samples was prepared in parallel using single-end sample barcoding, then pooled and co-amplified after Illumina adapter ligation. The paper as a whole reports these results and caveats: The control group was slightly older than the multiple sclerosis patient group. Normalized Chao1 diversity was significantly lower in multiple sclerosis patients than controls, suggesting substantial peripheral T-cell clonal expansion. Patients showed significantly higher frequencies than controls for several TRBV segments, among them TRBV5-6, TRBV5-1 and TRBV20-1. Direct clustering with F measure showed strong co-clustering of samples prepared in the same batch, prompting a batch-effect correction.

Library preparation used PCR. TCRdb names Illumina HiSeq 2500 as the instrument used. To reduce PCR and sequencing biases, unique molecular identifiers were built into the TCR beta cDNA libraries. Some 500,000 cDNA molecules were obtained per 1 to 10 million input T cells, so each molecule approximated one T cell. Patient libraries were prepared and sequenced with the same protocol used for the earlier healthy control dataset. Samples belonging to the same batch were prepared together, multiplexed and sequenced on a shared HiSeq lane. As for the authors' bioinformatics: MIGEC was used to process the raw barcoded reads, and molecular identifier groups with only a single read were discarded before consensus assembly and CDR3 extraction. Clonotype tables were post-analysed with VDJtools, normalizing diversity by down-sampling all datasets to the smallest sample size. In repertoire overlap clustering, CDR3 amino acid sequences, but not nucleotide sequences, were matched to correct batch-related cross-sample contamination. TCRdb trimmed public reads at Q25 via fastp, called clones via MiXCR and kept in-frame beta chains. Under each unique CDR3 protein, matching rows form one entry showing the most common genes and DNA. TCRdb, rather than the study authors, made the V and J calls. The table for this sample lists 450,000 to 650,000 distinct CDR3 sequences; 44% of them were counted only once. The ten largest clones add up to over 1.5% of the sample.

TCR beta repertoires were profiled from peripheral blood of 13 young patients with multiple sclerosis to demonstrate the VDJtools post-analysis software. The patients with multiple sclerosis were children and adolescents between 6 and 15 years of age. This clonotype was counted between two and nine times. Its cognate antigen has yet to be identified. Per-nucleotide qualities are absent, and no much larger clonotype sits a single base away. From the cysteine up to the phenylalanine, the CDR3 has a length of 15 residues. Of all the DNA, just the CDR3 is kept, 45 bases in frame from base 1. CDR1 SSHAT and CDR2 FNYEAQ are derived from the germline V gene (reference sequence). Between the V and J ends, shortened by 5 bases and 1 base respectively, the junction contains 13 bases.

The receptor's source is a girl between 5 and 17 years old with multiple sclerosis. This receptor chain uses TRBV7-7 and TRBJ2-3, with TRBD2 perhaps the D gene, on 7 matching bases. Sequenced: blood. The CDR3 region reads CASSPSGGGTDTQYF. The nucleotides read TGTGCCAGCAGCCCGTCGGGGGGCGGCACAGATACGCAGTATTTT.